Sequencing of this TCR beta chain was carried out in a study of shared clonotypes between healthy human individuals. Looking at the study overall: A donor's plate count was three for CD4 naive and three for CD4 memory; CD8 naive had two and CD8 memory one.

Of note for this clone: As yet, its antigen is unknown.

Study-wide results and limits: The sampled material consisted only of blood, and tissue repertoires are likely to differ.

Germline V gene data show CDR1 as SGHAT and CDR2 as FQNNGV. The V gene lost 5 bases and the J gene lost 6 bases, with 14 bases spanning the gap. CDR3 length equals 13 residues. The study ran the assay at deep level. Measured with immunoSEQ multiplex PCR; TCRdb has only the in-frame clones, and not every one. The sample consists of some 660,000 clones, about 80% of them appearing once. Input material: memory CD4+ T cells sorted from blood. Sample subset: CD45RA-negative fraction. This receptor was obtained from a young woman in good health. V and J are TRBV11-2 and TRBJ2-7; D is unclear. The CDR3 here is CASSANRDSEQYF. Here the CDR3 DNA reads TGTGCCAGCAGCGCTAATCGTGATAGCGAGCAGTACTTC. Filled out from reference TRBV11-2 and TRBJ2-7, the complete variable domain reads EAGVAQSPRYKIIEKRQSVAFWCNPISGHATLYWYQQILGQGPKLLIQFQNNGVVDDSQLPKDRFSAERLKGVDSTLKIQPAKLEDSAVYLCASSANRDSEQYFGPGTRLTVT.